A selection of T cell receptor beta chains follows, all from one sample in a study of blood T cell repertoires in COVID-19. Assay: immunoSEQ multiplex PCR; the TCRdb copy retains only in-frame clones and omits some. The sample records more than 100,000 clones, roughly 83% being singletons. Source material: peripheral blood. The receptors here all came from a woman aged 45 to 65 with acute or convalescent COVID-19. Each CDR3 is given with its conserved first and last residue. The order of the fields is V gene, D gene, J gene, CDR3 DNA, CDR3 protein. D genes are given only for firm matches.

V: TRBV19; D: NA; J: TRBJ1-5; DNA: TGTGCCAGTAGCCCCACTGCAGGTTCCTTAGTTCTGCCCCAGCATTTT; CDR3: CASSPTAGSLVLPQHF
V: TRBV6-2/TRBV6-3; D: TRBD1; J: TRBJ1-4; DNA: TGTGCCAGCAGTTCCGGACAGGGGGAACTCCAAAAACTGTTTTTT; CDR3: CASSSGQGELQKLFF
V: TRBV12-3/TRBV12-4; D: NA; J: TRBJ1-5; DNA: TGTGCCAGCAGCTCGGGTCCTTATCAGCCCCAGCATTTT; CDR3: CASSSGPYQPQHF
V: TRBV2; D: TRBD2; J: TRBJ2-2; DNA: TGTGCCAGCAGTTTGCGGGGGGGGTACGGGGAGCTGTTTTTT; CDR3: CASSLRGGYGELFF
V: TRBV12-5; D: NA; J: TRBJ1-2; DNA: TGTGCTAGTGGTCCTGGGTCCAAAGGGGATGGCTACACCTTC; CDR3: CASGPGSKGDGYTF
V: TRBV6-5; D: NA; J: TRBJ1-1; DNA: TGTGCCAGCATCCAACGGGGCACTGAAGCTTTCTTT; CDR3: CASIQRGTEAFF
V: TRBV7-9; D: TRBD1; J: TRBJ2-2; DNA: TGTGCCAGCAGCCTACCCTCCGGACAGGGGGCCGGGGAGCTGTTTTTT; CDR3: CASSLPSGQGAGELFF
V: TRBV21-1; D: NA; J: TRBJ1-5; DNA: TGTGCCAGCAACCGAAAAAGCGAGACAGATGATCAGCCCCAGCATTTT; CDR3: CASNRKSETDDQPQHF
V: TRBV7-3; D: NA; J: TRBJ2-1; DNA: TGTGCCAGCAGCTCCCCAGGGTTGGGAAACAATGAGCAGTTCTTC; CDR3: CASSSPGLGNNEQFF
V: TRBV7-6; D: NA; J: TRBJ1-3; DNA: TGTGCCAGCAGCCGAAGACAGGAGTCCTCTGGAAACACCATATATTTT; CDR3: CASSRRQESSGNTIYF
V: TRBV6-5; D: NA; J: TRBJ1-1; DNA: TGTGCCAGCAGCGTTAAACAGGGATACACTGAAGCTTTCTTT; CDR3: CASSVKQGYTEAFF
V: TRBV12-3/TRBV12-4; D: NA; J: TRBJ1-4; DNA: TGTGCCAGCAGTTTGGGAGAACAAAAACTGTTTTTT; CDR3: CASSLGEQKLFF
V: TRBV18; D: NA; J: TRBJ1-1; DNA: TGTGCCAGCTCACGGCAACAGGGACTGAACACTGAAGCTTTCTTT; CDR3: CASSRQQGLNTEAFF